The 2 T cell receptor beta chains in this list originate from one sample, sequenced in a study of blood T cell repertoires in COVID-19. Produced via immunoSEQ multiplex PCR; TCRdb's table is partial and in-frame only. The sample carries about 58,000 clones, 78% recorded once. Sequenced material: peripheral blood. These receptors all come from a human donor in a cohort sampled during active COVID-19.

This chain connects TRBV6-5 to TRBJ1-1, with D possibly being TRBD1 (5 bases). CDR3 length equals 13 residues. Trimming stripped 2 bases from V and 2 bases from J, with 6 bases between. CDR1 and CDR2 (germline): MNHEY, SVGAGI. CDR3 sequence: CASSYQGNTEAFF. The DNA of the CDR3 is TGTGCCAGCAGTTACCAGGGTAACACTGAAGCTTTCTTT.

The chain joins TRBV6-5 to TRBJ1-2, with 7 bases lining up with TRBD1. The CDR3 has 13 amino acids. Trimming at V came to 6 bases and at J to 7 bases, leaving 8 bases not matched to a gene. From germline, CDR1 is MNHEY and CDR2 SVGAGI. This CDR3 reads CASSGGQLGGYTF. In DNA, the CDR3 is TGTGCCAGCAGCGGGGGACAGCTGGGTGGCTACACCTTC.